The TCR beta chain described here comes from a study of T cells in Graves' hyperthyroidism and ophthalmopathy. Study-wide results and limits: Researchers found most expanded thyroid clonotypes above 0.001 in blood as well.

It was considered stable Graves' hyperthyroidism when ophthalmopathy did not progress within 18 months. Not enrolled were patients with uncontrolled infection, other autoimmune disease, pregnancy or lactation. Diagnoses were established using clinical symptoms, serum thyroxine and TRAb, thyroid ultrasound and orbital computed tomography. On this clonotype: The antigen is undetermined.

There were TCR beta CDR3 regions amplified from RNA transcripts. When the TCR CDR3 underwent first-round RT-PCR, the HTBI primer set was used. TCRdb independently ran MiXCR on the multiplex PCR reads; one entry per CDR3 protein. The profile shows around 450,000 distinct CDR3 sequences, about a sixth of them singletons. This CDR3 is 14 amino acids long. CDR1 and CDR2 from the germline V gene are MNHNS and SASEGT. The V gene lost 6 bases and the J gene lost 3 bases, with 12 bases spanning the gap. This TCR was recovered from a woman aged 18-29 years with Graves' hyperthyroidism. Input material: blood. J is TRBJ1-5 and V is TRBV6-1; D remains ambiguous. The CDR3 DNA reads TGTGCCAGCAGGAAAGTTACTGTCAATCAGCCCCAGCATTTT. Protein sequence: CASRKVTVNQPQHF.